A selection of T cell receptor beta chains follows, all from one sample in a study of T cells in Graves' hyperthyroidism and ophthalmopathy. TCRdb re-derived calls from the multiplex PCR reads in MiXCR, one entry per CDR3 protein. This sample has 240,000 or so distinct CDR3 sequences; less than 20% occur once, and the top ten carry 25% to 30%. Sequenced input: blood. The receptors shown here come from a woman aged 18-29 years with Graves' ophthalmopathy. The CDR3 runs from the conserved cysteine through the conserved F or W. The D gene is left open where the match is weak. Clone size, where shown, is once, few, many, or a class for clones that have expanded.

v_call: TRBV7-8
d_call: TRBD1
j_call: TRBJ2-3
clone_size: .
cdr3_aa: CASSLVPRQGAKDTQYF
cdr3_nt: TGTGCCAGCAGCTTAGTTCCCCGACAGGGGGCGAAAGATACGCAGTATTTT

v_call: TRBV11-3
d_call: .
j_call: TRBJ2-1
clone_size: many
cdr3_aa: CASSLGSSYNEQFF
cdr3_nt: TGTGCCAGCAGCTTAGGTAGTTCCTACAATGAGCAGTTCTTC

v_call: TRBV6-6
d_call: TRBD1
j_call: TRBJ2-5
clone_size: many
cdr3_aa: CASSYSKFRQGGQETQYF
cdr3_nt: TGTGCCAGCAGTTACTCGAAGTTTCGACAGGGGGGCCAAGAGACCCAGTACTTC

v_call: TRBV30
d_call: .
j_call: TRBJ1-2
clone_size: many
cdr3_aa: CAWSVQWGYTF
cdr3_nt: TGTGCCTGGAGTGTACAGTGGGGCTACACCTTC

v_call: TRBV20-1
d_call: TRBD2
j_call: TRBJ2-7
clone_size: many
cdr3_aa: CSGRPSGDYEQYF
cdr3_nt: TGCAGTGGCCGTCCTAGCGGGGACTACGAGCAGTACTTC

v_call: TRBV20-1
d_call: .
j_call: TRBJ1-2
clone_size: many
cdr3_aa: CSAKDGYYGYTF
cdr3_nt: TGCAGTGCTAAGGACGGATACTATGGCTACACCTTC

v_call: TRBV28
d_call: .
j_call: TRBJ2-1
clone_size: many
cdr3_aa: CASSLFSLGAGLYNEQFF
cdr3_nt: TGTGCCAGCAGTTTATTCTCCCTGGGGGCTGGACTATACAATGAGCAGTTCTTC

v_call: TRBV5-1
d_call: .
j_call: TRBJ2-2
clone_size: many
cdr3_aa: CASSLGVGWTHNTGELFF
cdr3_nt: TGCGCCAGCAGCTTGGGGGTCGGTTGGACCCATAACACCGGGGAGCTGTTTTTT

v_call: TRBV7-2
d_call: TRBD2
j_call: TRBJ2-3
clone_size: few
cdr3_aa: CASSLAGGHVDTQYF
cdr3_nt: TGTGCCAGCAGCCTAGCGGGGGGGCACGTAGATACGCAGTATTTT

v_call: TRBV6-4
d_call: .
j_call: TRBJ2-3
clone_size: .
cdr3_aa: CASSDSRGSDTQYF
cdr3_nt: TGTGCCAGCAGTGACTCTCGTGGGTCAGATACGCAGTATTTT

v_call: TRBV3-1
d_call: .
j_call: TRBJ1-5
clone_size: many
cdr3_aa: CASSQANNQPQHF
cdr3_nt: TGTGCCAGCAGCCAAGCAAACAATCAGCCCCAGCATTTT

v_call: TRBV29-1
d_call: .
j_call: TRBJ2-1
clone_size: .
cdr3_aa: CSVRGGHSYNEQFF
cdr3_nt: TGCAGCGTCCGCGGGGGCCACTCCTACAATGAGCAGTTCTTC

v_call: TRBV2
d_call: .
j_call: TRBJ1-2
clone_size: many
cdr3_aa: CASDRNYGYTF
cdr3_nt: TGTGCCAGCGACAGAAACTATGGCTACACCTTC

v_call: TRBV20-1
d_call: .
j_call: TRBJ2-5
clone_size: many
cdr3_aa: CSARSNEETQYF
cdr3_nt: TGCAGTGCTAGATCTAACGAGGAGACCCAGTACTTC

v_call: TRBV2
d_call: .
j_call: TRBJ2-6
clone_size: many
cdr3_aa: CASYRSGANVLTF
cdr3_nt: TGTGCCAGCTATCGTTCTGGGGCCAACGTCCTGACTTTC

v_call: TRBV20-1
d_call: TRBD1
j_call: TRBJ2-7
clone_size: .
cdr3_aa: CSARRPTGGEQYF
cdr3_nt: TGCAGTGCTAGACGGCCGACAGGGGGCGAGCAGTACTTC

v_call: TRBV20-1
d_call: TRBD1
j_call: TRBJ1-5
clone_size: many
cdr3_aa: CSASPSGQGFNQPQHF
cdr3_nt: TGCAGTGCTAGCCCTTCCGGACAGGGATTCAATCAGCCCCAGCATTTT

v_call: TRBV3-1
d_call: TRBD1
j_call: TRBJ1-2
clone_size: many
cdr3_aa: CASSQAGQGARVTF
cdr3_nt: TGTGCCAGCAGCCAAGCGGGACAGGGGGCGCGGGTCACCTTC

v_call: TRBV7-3
d_call: TRBD2
j_call: TRBJ2-1
clone_size: many
cdr3_aa: CASSLGLAPSYNEQFF
cdr3_nt: TGTGCCAGCAGCTTGGGACTAGCCCCTTCATACAATGAGCAGTTCTTC

v_call: TRBV5-1
d_call: .
j_call: TRBJ2-7
clone_size: many
cdr3_aa: CASSSSFTGLSEQYF
cdr3_nt: TGCGCCAGCAGCTCTTCCTTTACAGGGTTGAGCGAGCAGTACTTC

v_call: TRBV9
d_call: .
j_call: TRBJ2-1
clone_size: many
cdr3_aa: CASSVPTLSNEQFF
cdr3_nt: TGTGCCAGCAGCGTCCCGACCCTATCTAATGAGCAGTTCTTC

v_call: TRBV30
d_call: TRBD1
j_call: TRBJ2-1
clone_size: many
cdr3_aa: CAWRADRGPYNEQFF
cdr3_nt: TGTGCCTGGAGAGCCGACAGGGGGCCGTATAATGAGCAGTTCTTC

v_call: TRBV29-1
d_call: .
j_call: TRBJ2-1
clone_size: many
cdr3_aa: CSVSTGHSSYNEQFF
cdr3_nt: TGCAGCGTTTCCACAGGTCATAGCTCCTACAATGAGCAGTTCTTC

v_call: TRBV28
d_call: .
j_call: TRBJ1-1
clone_size: many
cdr3_aa: CASRSITEAFF
cdr3_nt: TGTGCCAGCCGGTCAATAACTGAAGCTTTCTTT

v_call: TRBV4-1
d_call: .
j_call: TRBJ1-4
clone_size: .
cdr3_aa: CARSQAYSDEKLFF
cdr3_nt: TGCGCCCGCAGCCAAGCGTACAGTGATGAAAAACTGTTTTTT

v_call: TRBV6-1
d_call: TRBD2
j_call: TRBJ2-3
clone_size: many
cdr3_aa: CASAERGNTDTQYF
cdr3_nt: TGTGCCAGCGCGGAGCGGGGTAACACAGATACGCAGTATTTT

v_call: TRBV29-1
d_call: .
j_call: TRBJ2-1
clone_size: many
cdr3_aa: CSVLLGGEQFF
cdr3_nt: TGCAGCGTCCTACTAGGTGGTGAGCAGTTCTTC

v_call: TRBV28
d_call: .
j_call: TRBJ2-7
clone_size: .
cdr3_aa: CASRKLEGRGEQYF
cdr3_nt: TGTGCCAGCAGAAAACTAGAGGGTAGGGGCGAGCAGTACTTC

v_call: TRBV6-2/TRBV6-3
d_call: .
j_call: TRBJ2-7
clone_size: many
cdr3_aa: CASSRPQGESYEQYF
cdr3_nt: TGTGCCAGCAGCCGGCCTCAGGGAGAGTCCTACGAGCAGTACTTC

v_call: TRBV20-1
d_call: .
j_call: TRBJ2-1
clone_size: many
cdr3_aa: CSARRAGLSEQFF
cdr3_nt: TGCAGTGCTAGACGCGCGGGCCTGTCGGAGCAGTTCTTC

v_call: TRBV7-2
d_call: .
j_call: TRBJ1-1
clone_size: many
cdr3_aa: CASGRSNTEAFF
cdr3_nt: TGTGCCAGCGGGCGGTCGAACACTGAAGCTTTCTTT

v_call: TRBV20-1
d_call: TRBD2
j_call: TRBJ2-7
clone_size: .
cdr3_aa: CSARDLTSGPYEQYF
cdr3_nt: TGCAGTGCTAGAGACCTGACTAGCGGTCCCTACGAGCAGTACTTC

v_call: TRBV7-8
d_call: .
j_call: TRBJ1-5
clone_size: .
cdr3_aa: CASSLISDQPQHF
cdr3_nt: TGTGCCAGCAGCTTAATTTCGGATCAGCCCCAGCATTTT

v_call: TRBV2
d_call: .
j_call: TRBJ1-2
clone_size: many
cdr3_aa: CASGGQNYGYTF
cdr3_nt: TGTGCCAGCGGGGGACAAAACTATGGCTACACCTTC

v_call: TRBV5-5
d_call: TRBD1
j_call: TRBJ2-3
clone_size: .
cdr3_aa: CASSARDRGLLDTQYF
cdr3_nt: TGTGCCAGCAGCGCCCGGGACAGGGGATTATTAGATACGCAGTATTTT

v_call: TRBV27
d_call: .
j_call: TRBJ2-1
clone_size: many
cdr3_aa: CASSLGAVIYNEQFF
cdr3_nt: TGTGCCAGCAGTTTAGGGGCAGTAATATACAATGAGCAGTTCTTC

v_call: TRBV6-2/TRBV6-3
d_call: .
j_call: TRBJ2-1
clone_size: few
cdr3_aa: CASSYPDLQFF
cdr3_nt: TGTGCCAGCAGTTACCCGGACCTGCAGTTCTTC

v_call: TRBV3-1
d_call: .
j_call: TRBJ1-2
clone_size: many
cdr3_aa: CASSQDGKGGVGYTF
cdr3_nt: TGTGCCAGCAGCCAAGATGGAAAAGGGGGGGTTGGCTACACCTTC

v_call: TRBV20-1
d_call: .
j_call: TRBJ2-7
clone_size: many
cdr3_aa: CSAPHSGHSSYEQYF
cdr3_nt: TGCAGTGCGCCCCACTCTGGACATAGCTCCTACGAGCAGTACTTC

v_call: TRBV11-1
d_call: .
j_call: TRBJ2-5
clone_size: many
cdr3_aa: CASSSWEVQTQYF
cdr3_nt: TGTGCCAGCAGCTCTTGGGAGGTGCAGACCCAGTACTTC

v_call: TRBV20-1
d_call: TRBD1
j_call: TRBJ1-1
clone_size: .
cdr3_aa: CSASGGGTEAFF
cdr3_nt: TGCAGTGCATCAGGGGGCGGCACTGAAGCTTTCTTT

v_call: TRBV12-5
d_call: TRBD1
j_call: TRBJ2-1
clone_size: many
cdr3_aa: CASGAGGSYNEQFF
cdr3_nt: TGTGCTAGTGGTGCAGGGGGCTCCTACAATGAGCAGTTCTTC

v_call: TRBV3-2
d_call: .
j_call: TRBJ2-1
clone_size: many
cdr3_aa: CASSQDKGEQFF
cdr3_nt: TGTGCCAGCAGCCAAGATAAGGGTGAGCAGTTCTTC

v_call: TRBV3-1
d_call: .
j_call: TRBJ1-1
clone_size: many
cdr3_aa: CASSRVGGQSEAFF
cdr3_nt: TGTGCCAGCAGCCGCGTCGGGGGGCAATCTGAAGCTTTCTTT

v_call: TRBV12-3/TRBV12-4
d_call: .
j_call: TRBJ1-1
clone_size: many
cdr3_aa: CASSLGPIEAFF
cdr3_nt: TGTGCCAGCAGTTTAGGGCCGATCGAAGCTTTCTTT

v_call: TRBV28
d_call: .
j_call: TRBJ2-7
clone_size: many
cdr3_aa: CASSLYRADPRYEQYF
cdr3_nt: TGTGCCAGCAGTTTATACCGGGCAGATCCACGCTACGAGCAGTACTTC

v_call: TRBV4-1
d_call: .
j_call: TRBJ2-6
clone_size: .
cdr3_aa: CASSQPTSSGANVLTF
cdr3_nt: TGCGCCAGCAGCCAACCTACTAGCTCCGGGGCCAACGTCCTGACTTTC

v_call: TRBV28
d_call: TRBD2
j_call: TRBJ2-7
clone_size: .
cdr3_aa: CASNPTVRTSGGMLGSYEQCF
cdr3_nt: TGTGCCAGCAACCCAACGGTGAGGACTAGCGGGGGGATGTTGGGCTCCTACGAGCAGTGCTTC